Presented here are 20 T cell receptor beta chains from one specimen sequenced in a study of blood T cell repertoires in COVID-19. Profiled with immunoSEQ multiplex PCR; TCRdb holds only in-frame clones, not every one. This sample has more than 100,000 clones, with approximately 90% found just once. Sequenced sample: peripheral blood. Receptors originate from a man aged 50 to 59 in a cohort sampled during active COVID-19.

J is TRBJ2-7 and V is TRBV10-3, with 8 nucleotides matching TRBD2. CDR3 length: 16 amino acids. Germline CDR1 reads ENHRY; CDR2 reads SYGVKD. The ends lost 3 bases at V and 0 bases at J; junction bases unmatched: 7. In nucleotides, the CDR3 is TGTGCCATCAGTGACCCGGGGGGGCGAAGCTCCTACGAGCAGTACGTC. This encodes CAISDPGGRSSYEQYV.

This chain uses TRBV7-2 with TRBJ2-5, with D hard to call. The CDR3 totals 11 residues. Trimming pared 3 bases from V and 5 bases from J, leaving 4 bases between. From germline, CDR1 is SGHTA and CDR2 FQGNSA. The CDR3 DNA reads TGTGCCAGCAGCTTCAGTGAGACCCAGTACTTC. Amino acid sequence: CASSFSETQYF.

V and J are TRBV9 and TRBJ1-4, with D hard to call. The germline CDR1 and CDR2 sequences are SGDLS and YYNGEE. V lost 3 bases, J lost 6 bases, and 6 bases lay in between. The CDR3 runs to 12 residues. CDR3 bases: TGTGCCAGCAGCGGGGAGGATGAAAAACTGTTTTTT. Translating gives CASSGEDEKLFF.

This clone was detected only once. The genes are TRBV7-6 and TRBJ1-1; 7 nucleotides agree with TRBD1. The CDR3 covers 15 residues. V gave up 5 bases and J gave up 1 base; unmatched junction bases: 7. CDR1 is SGHVS and CDR2 is FNYEAQ in the germline V gene. CDR3 in DNA: TGTGCCAGCAGCATGTGGGACAGCGCGAACACTGAAGCTTTCTTT. It codes for CASSMWDSANTEAFF.

This clone was observed once. The CDR3 sequence is CASSLVETAGYTF. The CDR3 nucleotides are TGTGCCAGCAGCTTGGTTGAGACAGCGGGCTACACCTTC. This chain connects TRBV5-5 to TRBJ1-2, with D possibly matching TRBD1 (5 bases). CDR3 length: 13 amino acids. Germline V gives CDR1 SGHKS, CDR2 YYEKEE (reference sequence). V lost 0 bases, J lost 8 bases, and 11 bases lay in between.

This sequence joins TRBV2 and TRBJ2-7; 14 bases align to TRBD2. The CDR3 runs 17 residues. V shed 5 bases, J shed 2 bases, and the junction held 8 bases outside the gene matches. Looked up from germline, CDR1 is SNHLY and CDR2 is FYNNEI. In DNA, the CDR3 is TGTGCCAGCAGTCAGACTAGCGGGGGGGGCGTCACCTACGAGCAGTACGTC. Protein: CASSQTSGGGVTYEQYV.

The chain couples TRBV7-9 to TRBJ1-3; D is undetermined. The CDR3 runs to 14 residues. V lost 7 bases to trimming and J lost 0 bases, with 10 bases between them. Germline CDR1 reads SEHNR; CDR2 reads FQNEAQ (reference sequence). For the CDR3, the DNA is TGTGCCAGCACCAAACAGTACTCTGGAAACACCATATATTTT. Translation: CASTKQYSGNTIYF.

The chain joins TRBV28 to TRBJ2-2, with D maybe TRBD1 (6 bases). The CDR3 contains 13 residues. The ends were cut back, 2 bases at V and 16 bases at J, with 17 bases in the middle. From germline, CDR1 is MDHEN and CDR2 SYDVKM. CDR3 residues: CASSLGDRSFTFF. In DNA form, the CDR3 reads TGTGCCAGCAGTTTAGGAGACAGGTCTTTTACGTTTTTT.

V is TRBV7-9 and J is TRBJ2-1, with unresolved D. This CDR3 has 11 residues. Trimming took off 5 bases at V and 10 bases at J, with 9 bases between the two ends. Germline CDR1 and CDR2: SEHNR and FQNEAQ (reference sequence). In DNA form, the CDR3 reads TGTGCCAGCAGCCTCACAGACGAGCAGTTCTTC. Amino acid sequence: CASSLTDEQFF.

The genes are TRBV6-5 and TRBJ1-1; D not certain. The CDR3 spans 14 residues. Trimming cost V 7 bases and J 7 bases, with 19 bases left between them. Germline V CDR1 and CDR2: MNHEY, SVGAGI. The CDR3 bases are TGTGCCAGCACCCCACGGGCGGACTCATTTGAAGCTTTCTTT. Encoded protein: CASTPRADSFEAFF.

This chain connects TRBV21-1 to TRBJ1-4. TRBV21-1 is classified as a pseudogene. This CDR3 comprises 15 residues. CDR3 in amino acids: CATSHIGGRNEKLFF. In DNA, the CDR3 is TGTGCCACCTCGCATATTGGAGGGCGGAATGAAAAACTGTTTTTT.

The CDR3 nucleotides are TGTGCCAGCAGTTTATCCCTGGGCCCCCTCCACTTT. Amino acid sequence: CASSLSLGPLHF. This sequence joins TRBV12-3 or TRBV12-4 and TRBJ1-6, with D unresolved. CDR3 length: 12 amino acids. The V and J ends lost 2 bases and 13 bases respectively, with 9 bases between them.

The chain employs TRBV5-1 and TRBJ1-6; tentative D call: TRBD1 (5 bases). Per germline, CDR1 SGHRS and CDR2 YFSETQ. Trimming removed 3 bases from V and 5 bases from J, with 12 bases in between. CDR3 size: 15 residues. The chain's CDR3 is CASSWKQANNSPLHF. CDR3 bases: TGCGCCAGCAGCTGGAAACAGGCGAATAATTCACCCCTCCACTTT.

The V and J genes are TRBV3-1 (or the pseudogene TRBV3-2) and TRBJ1-1; D is ambiguous. Germline V gene sequence: CDR1 LGHDT, CDR2 YNNKEL (reference sequence). The CDR3 is 14 amino acids. The V gene lost 6 bases and the J gene lost 2 bases, with 13 bases spanning the gap. The CDR3 region is CASSPGGVNTEAFF. The CDR3 DNA follows: TGTGCCAGCAGTCCCGGCGGGGTTAACACTGAAGCTTTCTTT.

The chain links TRBV19 to TRBJ2-1; 13 nucleotides line up with TRBD2. CDR3 length: 18 residues. Germline lookup yields CDR1 LNHDA and CDR2 SQIVND (reference sequence). The junction had 7 bases not matched to a gene; V was cut back by 5 bases and J by 0 bases. CDR3 protein: CASSLLAGGLSSYNEQFF. The CDR3, as DNA: TGTGCCAGTAGTCTACTAGCGGGGGGGCTGAGCTCCTACAATGAGCAGTTCTTC.

With respect to this clone: Other nucleotide sequences in the sample specify the same CDR3. The chain links TRBV5-4 to TRBJ2-3, with D possibly being TRBD2 (5 bases). V lost 1 base to trimming and J lost 3 bases, with 12 bases between them. The CDR3 runs 15 residues. The germline V gene encodes CDR1 SGHNT and CDR2 YYREEE (reference sequence). This CDR3 reads CASSLPGLATDTQYF. CDR3 nucleotide sequence: TGTGCCAGCAGCTTGCCAGGTCTAGCAACAGATACGCAGTATTTT. The full variable domain, completed using reference TRBV5-4 and TRBJ2-3, is ETGVTQSPTHLIKTRGQQVTLRCSSQSGHNTVSWYQQALGQGPQFIFQYYREEENGRGNFPPRFSGLQFPNYSSELNVNALELDDSALYLCASSLPGLATDTQYFGPGTRLTVL.

CDR3 nucleotides: TGTGCCAGCAGTTACTCGTACAGGAATGAAAAACTGTTTTTT. It codes for CASSYSYRNEKLFF. The V call is TRBV6-5, the J call TRBJ1-4; TRBD1 is a possible D gene (5 bases). The germline V gene encodes CDR1 MNHEY and CDR2 SVGAGI. Trimming took off 0 bases at V and 5 bases at J, with 7 bases between the two ends. This CDR3 region has 14 residues.

The V call is TRBV29-1, the J call TRBJ1-2; 7 bases line up with TRBD1. The CDR3 has 15 residues. Germline CDR1 reads SQVTM; CDR2 reads ANQGSEA. Trimming cost V 6 bases and J 7 bases; bases outside gene matches: 17. CDR3 sequence reads: CSVAMVGQGVSGYTF. CDR3 nucleotides: TGCAGCGTCGCAATGGTAGGGCAGGGGGTCTCTGGCTACACCTTC.

This sequence joins TRBV5-5 and TRBJ1-1; possible D gene TRBD1, 6 bases. The germline V gene encodes CDR1 SGHKS and CDR2 YYEKEE (reference sequence). The CDR3 is made up of 13 amino acids. V dropped 3 bases and J dropped 2 bases, with 8 bases sitting between them. CDR3 amino acids: CASSWGPNTEAFF. CDR3 DNA: TGTGCCAGCAGCTGGGGGCCTAACACTGAAGCTTTCTTT.

V usage is TRBV5-1 and J usage is TRBJ2-5; tentatively, D is TRBD2 (5 bases). The CDR3 is 14 amino acids. V lost 3 bases, J lost 5 bases, and 14 bases lay in between. Germline values: CDR1 SGHRS, CDR2 YFSETQ. The chain's CDR3 is CASSSAGIGETQYF. In DNA form, the CDR3 reads TGCGCCAGCAGCTCGGCCGGGATTGGTGAGACCCAGTACTTC. The variable domain in full, with the rest retrieved from reference TRBV5-1 and TRBJ2-5, is KAGVTQTPRYLIKTRGQQVTLSCSPISGHRSVSWYQQTPGQGLQFLFEYFSETQRNKGNFPGRFSGRQFSNSRSEMNVSTLELGDSALYLCASSSAGIGETQYFGPGTRLLVL.